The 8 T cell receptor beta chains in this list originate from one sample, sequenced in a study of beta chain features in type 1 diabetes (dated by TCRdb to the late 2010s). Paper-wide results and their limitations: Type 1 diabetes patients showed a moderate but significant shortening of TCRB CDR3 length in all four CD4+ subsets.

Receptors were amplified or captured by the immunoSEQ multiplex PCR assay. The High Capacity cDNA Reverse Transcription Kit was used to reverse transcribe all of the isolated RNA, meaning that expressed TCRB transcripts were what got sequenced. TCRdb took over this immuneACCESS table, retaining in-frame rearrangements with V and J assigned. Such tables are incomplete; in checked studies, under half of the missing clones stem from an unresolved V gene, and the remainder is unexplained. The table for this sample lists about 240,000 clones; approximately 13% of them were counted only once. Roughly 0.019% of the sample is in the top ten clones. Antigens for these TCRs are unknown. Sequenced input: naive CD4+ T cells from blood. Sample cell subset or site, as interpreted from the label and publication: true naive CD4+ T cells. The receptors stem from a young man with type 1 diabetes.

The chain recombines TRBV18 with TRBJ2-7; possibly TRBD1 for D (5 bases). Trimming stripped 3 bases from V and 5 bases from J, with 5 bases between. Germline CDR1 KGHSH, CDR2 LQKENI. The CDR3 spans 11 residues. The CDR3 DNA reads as TGTGCCAGCTCACCGGGGCACGAGCAGTACTTC. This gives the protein CASSPGHEQYF. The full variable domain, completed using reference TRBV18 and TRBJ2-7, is NAGVMQNPRHLVRRRGQEARLRCSPMKGHSHVYWYRQLPEEGLKFMVYLQKENIIDESGMPKERFSAEFPKEGPSILRIQQVVRGDSAAYFCASSPGHEQYFGPGTRLTVT.

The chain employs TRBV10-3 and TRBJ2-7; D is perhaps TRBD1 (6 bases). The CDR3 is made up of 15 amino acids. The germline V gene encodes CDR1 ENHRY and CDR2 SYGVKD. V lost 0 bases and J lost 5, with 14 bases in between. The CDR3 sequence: CAISESGAGSHEQYF. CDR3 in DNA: TGTGCCATCAGTGAGTCGGGGGCAGGGTCCCACGAGCAGTACTTC.

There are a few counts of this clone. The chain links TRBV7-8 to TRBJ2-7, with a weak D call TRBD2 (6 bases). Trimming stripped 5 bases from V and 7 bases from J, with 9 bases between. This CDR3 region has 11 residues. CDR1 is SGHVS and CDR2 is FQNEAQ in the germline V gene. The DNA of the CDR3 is TGTGCCAGCAGCCTCGCGGGGGAGCAGTACTTC. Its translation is CASSLAGEQYF.

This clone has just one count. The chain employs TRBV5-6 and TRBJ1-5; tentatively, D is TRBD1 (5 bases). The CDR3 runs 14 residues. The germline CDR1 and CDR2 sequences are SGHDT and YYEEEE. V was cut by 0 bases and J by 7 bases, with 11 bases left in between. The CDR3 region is CASSLGGGWQPQHF. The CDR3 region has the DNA TGTGCCAGCAGCTTGGGGGGGGGTTGGCAGCCCCAGCATTTT.

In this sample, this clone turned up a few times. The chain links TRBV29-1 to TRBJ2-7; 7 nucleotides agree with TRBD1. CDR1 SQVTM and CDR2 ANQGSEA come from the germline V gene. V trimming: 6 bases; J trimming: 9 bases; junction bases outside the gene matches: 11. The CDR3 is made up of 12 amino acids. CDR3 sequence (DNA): TGCAGCGTCCAGTCTACAGGGGCGATGCAGTACTTC. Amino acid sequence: CSVQSTGAMQYF.

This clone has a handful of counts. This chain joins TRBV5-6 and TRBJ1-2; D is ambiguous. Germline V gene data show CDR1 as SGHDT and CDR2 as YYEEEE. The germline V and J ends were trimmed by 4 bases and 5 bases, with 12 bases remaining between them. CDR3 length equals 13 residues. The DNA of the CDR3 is TGTGCCAGCAGCCGCGGCTCGGATTATGGCTACACCTTC. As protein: CASSRGSDYGYTF.

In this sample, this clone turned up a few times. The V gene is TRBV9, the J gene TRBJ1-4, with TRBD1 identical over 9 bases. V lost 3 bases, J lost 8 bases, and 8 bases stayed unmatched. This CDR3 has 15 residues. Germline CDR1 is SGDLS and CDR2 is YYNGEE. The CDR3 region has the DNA TGTGCCAGCAGCGCCCCCGGGACAGGGCAGGAAAAACTGTTTTTT. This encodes CASSAPGTGQEKLFF.

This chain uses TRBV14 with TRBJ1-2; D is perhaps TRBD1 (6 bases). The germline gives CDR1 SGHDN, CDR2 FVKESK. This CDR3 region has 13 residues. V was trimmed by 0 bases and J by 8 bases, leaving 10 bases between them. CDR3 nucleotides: TGTGCCAGCAGCCAAGATACAGGGCAGGGCTACACCTTC. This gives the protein CASSQDTGQGYTF.